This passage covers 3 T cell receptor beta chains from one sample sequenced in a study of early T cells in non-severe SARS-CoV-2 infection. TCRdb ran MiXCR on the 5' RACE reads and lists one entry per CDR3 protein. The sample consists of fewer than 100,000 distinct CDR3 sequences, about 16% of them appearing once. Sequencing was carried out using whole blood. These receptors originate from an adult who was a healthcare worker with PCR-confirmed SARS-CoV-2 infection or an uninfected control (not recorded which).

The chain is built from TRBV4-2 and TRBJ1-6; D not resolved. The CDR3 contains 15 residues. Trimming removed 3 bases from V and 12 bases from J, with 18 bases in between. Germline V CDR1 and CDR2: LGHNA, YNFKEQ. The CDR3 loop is CASSHESGSMGPLHF. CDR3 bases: TGTGCCAGCAGCCACGAATCGGGGTCTATGGGACCCCTCCACTTT.

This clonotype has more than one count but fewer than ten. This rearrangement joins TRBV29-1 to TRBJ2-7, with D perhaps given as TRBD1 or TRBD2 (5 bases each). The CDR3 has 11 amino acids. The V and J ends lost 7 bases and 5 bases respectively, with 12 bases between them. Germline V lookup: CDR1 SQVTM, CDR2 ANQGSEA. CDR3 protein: CSGGGGHEQYF. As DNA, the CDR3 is TGCAGCGGCGGTGGGGGACACGAGCAGTACTTC.

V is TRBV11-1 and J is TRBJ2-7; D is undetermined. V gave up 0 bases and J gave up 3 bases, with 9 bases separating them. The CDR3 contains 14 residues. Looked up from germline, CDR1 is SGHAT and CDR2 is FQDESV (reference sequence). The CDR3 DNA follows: TGTGCCAGCAGCTTAGCGGTCGGAAGCTACGAGCAGTACTTC. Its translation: CASSLAVGSYEQYF.